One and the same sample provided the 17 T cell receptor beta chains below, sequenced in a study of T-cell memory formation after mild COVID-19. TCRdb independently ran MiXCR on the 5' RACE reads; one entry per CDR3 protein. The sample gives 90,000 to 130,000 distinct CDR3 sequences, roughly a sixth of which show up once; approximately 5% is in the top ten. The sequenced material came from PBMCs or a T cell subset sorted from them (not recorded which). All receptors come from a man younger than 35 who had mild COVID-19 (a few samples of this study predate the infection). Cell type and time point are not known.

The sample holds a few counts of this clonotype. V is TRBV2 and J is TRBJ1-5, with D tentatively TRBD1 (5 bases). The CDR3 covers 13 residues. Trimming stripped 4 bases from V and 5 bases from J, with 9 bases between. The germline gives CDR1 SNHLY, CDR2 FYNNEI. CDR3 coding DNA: TGTGCCAGCAGTGTCCAGGGACATCAGCCCCAGCATTTT. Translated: CASSVQGHQPQHF. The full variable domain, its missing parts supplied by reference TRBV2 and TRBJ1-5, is EPEVTQTPSHQVTQMGQEVILRCVPISNHLYFYWYRQILGQKVEFLVSFYNNEISEKSEIFDDQFSVERPDGSNFTLKIRSTKLEDSAMYFCASSVQGHQPQHFGDGTRLSIL.

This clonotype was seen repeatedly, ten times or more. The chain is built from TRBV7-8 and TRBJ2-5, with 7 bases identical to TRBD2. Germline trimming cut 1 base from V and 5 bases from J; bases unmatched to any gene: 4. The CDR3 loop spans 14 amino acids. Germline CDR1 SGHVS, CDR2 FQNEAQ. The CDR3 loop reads CASSLVGGMETQYF. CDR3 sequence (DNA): TGTGCCAGCAGCTTAGTGGGGGGGATGGAGACCCAGTACTTC.

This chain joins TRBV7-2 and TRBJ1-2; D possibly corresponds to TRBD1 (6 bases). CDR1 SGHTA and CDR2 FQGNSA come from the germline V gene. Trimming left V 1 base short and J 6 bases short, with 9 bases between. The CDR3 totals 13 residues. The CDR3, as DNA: TGTGCCAGCAGCTTAGTCAGGGGCGATGGCTACACCTTC. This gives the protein CASSLVRGDGYTF.

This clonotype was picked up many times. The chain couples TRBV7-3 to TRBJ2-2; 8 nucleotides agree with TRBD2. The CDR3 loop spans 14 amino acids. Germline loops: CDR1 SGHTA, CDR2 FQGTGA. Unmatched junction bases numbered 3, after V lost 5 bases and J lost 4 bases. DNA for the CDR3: TGTGCCAGCAGCAATCGGGGGGGCACCGGGGAGCTGTTTTTT. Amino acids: CASSNRGGTGELFF.

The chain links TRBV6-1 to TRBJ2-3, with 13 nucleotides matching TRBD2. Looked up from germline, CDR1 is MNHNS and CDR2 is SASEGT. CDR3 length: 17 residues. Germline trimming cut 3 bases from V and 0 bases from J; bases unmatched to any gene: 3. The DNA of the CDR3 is TGTGCCAGCAGTGAGGAGGGACTAGCGGGAAGCACAGATACGCAGTATTTT. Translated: CASSEEGLAGSTDTQYF.

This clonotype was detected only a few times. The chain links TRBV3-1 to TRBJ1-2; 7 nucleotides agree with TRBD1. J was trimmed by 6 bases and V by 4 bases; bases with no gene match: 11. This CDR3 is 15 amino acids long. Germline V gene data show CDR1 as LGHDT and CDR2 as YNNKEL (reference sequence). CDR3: CASSPQDRIINGYTF. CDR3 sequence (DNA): TGTGCCAGCAGCCCCCAGGACAGGATAATTAATGGCTACACCTTC.

The CDR3: CSANRETQYF. CDR3 nucleotide sequence: TGCAGTGCTAATAGAGAGACCCAGTACTTC. This chain joins TRBV20-1 and TRBJ2-5; D is unresolved. The germline CDR1 and CDR2 sequences are DFQATT and SNEGSKA (reference sequence). This CDR3 has 10 amino acids. V was clipped by 4 bases and J by 4 bases, with 4 bases between them.

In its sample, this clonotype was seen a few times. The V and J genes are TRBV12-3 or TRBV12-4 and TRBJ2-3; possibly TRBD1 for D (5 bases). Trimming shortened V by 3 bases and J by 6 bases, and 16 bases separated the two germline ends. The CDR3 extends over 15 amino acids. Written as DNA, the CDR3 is TGTGCCAGCAGTTTCACCGGGTCTCCAGGGGATACGCAGTATTTT. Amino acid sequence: CASSFTGSPGDTQYF.

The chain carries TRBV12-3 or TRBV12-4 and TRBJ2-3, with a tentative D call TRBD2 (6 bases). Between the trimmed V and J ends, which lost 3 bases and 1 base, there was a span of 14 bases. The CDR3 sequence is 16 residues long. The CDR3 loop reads CASSFYAGKGTDTQYF. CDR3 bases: TGTGCCAGCAGTTTTTATGCGGGGAAAGGCACAGATACGCAGTATTTT.

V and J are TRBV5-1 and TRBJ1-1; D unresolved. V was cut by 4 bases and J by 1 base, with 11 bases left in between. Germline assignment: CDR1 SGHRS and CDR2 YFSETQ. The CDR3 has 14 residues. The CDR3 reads CASSPLLGNTEAFF. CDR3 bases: TGCGCCAGCAGCCCCCTATTAGGGAACACTGAAGCTTTCTTT.

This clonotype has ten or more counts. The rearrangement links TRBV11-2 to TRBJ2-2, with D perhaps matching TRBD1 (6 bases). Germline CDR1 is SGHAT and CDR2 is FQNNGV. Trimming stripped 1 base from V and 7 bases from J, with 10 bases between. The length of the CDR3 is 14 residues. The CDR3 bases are TGTGCCAGCAGCTTAGTAGGGGGAAACGGGGAGCTGTTTTTT. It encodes CASSLVGGNGELFF. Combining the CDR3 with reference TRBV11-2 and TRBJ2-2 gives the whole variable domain EAGVAQSPRYKIIEKRQSVAFWCNPISGHATLYWYQQILGQGPKLLIQFQNNGVVDDSQLPKDRFSAERLKGVDSTLKIQPAKLEDSAVYLCASSLVGGNGELFFGEGSRLTVL.

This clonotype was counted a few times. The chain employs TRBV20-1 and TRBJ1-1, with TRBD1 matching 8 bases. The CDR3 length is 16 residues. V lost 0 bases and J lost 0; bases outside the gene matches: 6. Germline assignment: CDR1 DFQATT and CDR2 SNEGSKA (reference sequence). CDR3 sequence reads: CSARESPGQVNTEAFF. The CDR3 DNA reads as TGCAGTGCTAGAGAAAGTCCGGGACAGGTGAACACTGAAGCTTTCTTT.

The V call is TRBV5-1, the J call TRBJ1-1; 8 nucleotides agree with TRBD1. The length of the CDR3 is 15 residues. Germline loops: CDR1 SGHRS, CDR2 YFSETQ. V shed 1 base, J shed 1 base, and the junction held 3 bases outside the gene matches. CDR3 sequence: CASSLYGTGNTEAFF. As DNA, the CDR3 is TGCGCCAGCAGCTTGTATGGGACAGGGAACACTGAAGCTTTCTTT.

The CDR3 nucleotides are TGCGCCAGCAGCTCCTCCCTAGCGGGGGTATACAATGAGCAGTTCTTC. Translated: CASSSSLAGVYNEQFF. The rearrangement joins TRBV5-1 to TRBJ2-1; 10 nucleotides line up with TRBD2. The J segment lost 4 bases and the V segment lost 3 bases, leaving 7 bases of the junction unmatched. CDR3 length: 16 residues. Germline lookup yields CDR1 SGHRS and CDR2 YFSETQ.

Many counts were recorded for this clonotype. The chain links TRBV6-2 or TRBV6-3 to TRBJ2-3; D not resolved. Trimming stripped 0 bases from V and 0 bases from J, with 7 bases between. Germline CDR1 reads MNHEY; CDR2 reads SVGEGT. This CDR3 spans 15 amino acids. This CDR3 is CASSYSVASTDTQYF. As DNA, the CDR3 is TGTGCCAGCAGTTACTCCGTCGCTAGCACAGATACGCAGTATTTT.

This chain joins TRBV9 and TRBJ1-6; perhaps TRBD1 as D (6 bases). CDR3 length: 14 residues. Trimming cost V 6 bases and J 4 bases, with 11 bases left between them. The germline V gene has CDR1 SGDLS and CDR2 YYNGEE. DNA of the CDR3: TGTGCCAGCAACCCCGGACAGTATAATTCACCCCTCCACTTT. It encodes CASNPGQYNSPLHF.

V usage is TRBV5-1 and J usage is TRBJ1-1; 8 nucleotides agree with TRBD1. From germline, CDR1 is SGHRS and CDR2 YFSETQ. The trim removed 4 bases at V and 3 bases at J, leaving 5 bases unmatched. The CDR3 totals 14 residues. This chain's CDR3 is CASSLDRVDTEAFF. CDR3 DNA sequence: TGCGCCAGCAGCCTGGACAGGGTAGACACTGAAGCTTTCTTT.